The sequence of this T cell receptor beta chain was determined in a study of T-cell memory formation after mild COVID-19. Study in general: In these data, TCR clusters were largely donor specific. General study points: Day 15 to 85 contracting clones showed balanced CD4/CD8; day 15 to 37 expanders favored CD4+.

From 5'RACE with constant-segment primers came TCR alpha and TCR beta cDNA libraries that carried sample barcodes and UMIs. A single record per CDR3 protein comes from TCRdb applying MiXCR to the 5' RACE reads. The sample lists 300,000 to 400,000 distinct CDR3 sequences, over 10% occurring once. V was pared by 3 bases and J by 0 bases, with 4 bases of the junction left unmatched. Per the germline V gene, CDR1 is SGDLS and CDR2 is YYNGEE. The CDR3 is 15 residues long. Note on this clonotype: As yet, its antigen is unknown.

Sequencing input: PBMCs or a T cell subset sorted from them (not recorded which). This sequence was found in a man younger than 35 who had mild COVID-19 (a few samples of this study predate the infection). Cell type and time point are not known. V and J are TRBV9 and TRBJ1-2, with 8 bases aligning to TRBD1. In DNA form, the CDR3 reads TGTGCCAGCAGCGACCGGGACAGGACTAACTATGGCTACACCTTC. This encodes CASSDRDRTNYGYTF.